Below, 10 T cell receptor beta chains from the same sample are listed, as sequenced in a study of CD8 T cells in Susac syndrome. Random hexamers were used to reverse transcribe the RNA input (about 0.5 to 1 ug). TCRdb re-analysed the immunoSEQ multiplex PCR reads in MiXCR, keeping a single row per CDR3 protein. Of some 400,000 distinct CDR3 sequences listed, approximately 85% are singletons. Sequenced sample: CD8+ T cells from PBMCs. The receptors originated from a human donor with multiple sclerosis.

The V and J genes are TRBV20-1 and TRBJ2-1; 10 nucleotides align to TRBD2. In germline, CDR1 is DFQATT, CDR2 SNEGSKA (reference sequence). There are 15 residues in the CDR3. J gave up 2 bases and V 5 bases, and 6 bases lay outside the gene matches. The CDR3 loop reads CSARTSGRPYNEQFF. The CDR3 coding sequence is TGCAGTGCTCGGACTAGCGGCCGTCCCTACAATGAGCAGTTCTTC.

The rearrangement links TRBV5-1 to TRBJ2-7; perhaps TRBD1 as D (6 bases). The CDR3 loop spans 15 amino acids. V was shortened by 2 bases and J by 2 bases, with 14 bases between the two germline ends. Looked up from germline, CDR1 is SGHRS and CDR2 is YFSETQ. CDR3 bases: TGCGCCAGCAGCTTTGGTGCAGGGGAAACCTACGAGCAGTACTTC. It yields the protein CASSFGAGETYEQYF.

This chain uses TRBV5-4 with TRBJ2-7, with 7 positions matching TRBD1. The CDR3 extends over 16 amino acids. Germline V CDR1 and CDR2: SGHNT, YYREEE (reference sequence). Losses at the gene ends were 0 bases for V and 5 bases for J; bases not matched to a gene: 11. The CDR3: CASSLAPGTAPDEQYF. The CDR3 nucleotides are TGTGCCAGCAGCTTGGCCCCTGGGACAGCCCCCGACGAGCAGTACTTC.

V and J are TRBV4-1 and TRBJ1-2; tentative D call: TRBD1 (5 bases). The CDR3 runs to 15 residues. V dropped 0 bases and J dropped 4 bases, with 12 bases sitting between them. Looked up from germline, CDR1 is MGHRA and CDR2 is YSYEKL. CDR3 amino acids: CASSQDSGTAYGYTF. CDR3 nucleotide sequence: TGCGCCAGCAGCCAAGACTCCGGGACCGCCTATGGCTACACCTTC.

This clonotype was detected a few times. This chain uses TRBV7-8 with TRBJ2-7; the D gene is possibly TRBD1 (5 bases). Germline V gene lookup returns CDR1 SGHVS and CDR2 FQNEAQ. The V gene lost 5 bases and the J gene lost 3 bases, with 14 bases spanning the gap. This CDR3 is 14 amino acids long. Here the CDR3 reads CASSPRGHYYEQYF. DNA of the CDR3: TGTGCCAGCAGCCCACGTGGACACTACTACGAGCAGTACTTC.

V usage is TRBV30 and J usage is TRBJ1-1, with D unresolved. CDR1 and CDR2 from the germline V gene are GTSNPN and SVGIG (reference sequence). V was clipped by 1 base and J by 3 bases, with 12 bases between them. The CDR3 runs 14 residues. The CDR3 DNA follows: TGTGCCTGGAGTGGGGATCTATGGGACACTGAAGCTTTCTTT. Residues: CAWSGDLWDTEAFF. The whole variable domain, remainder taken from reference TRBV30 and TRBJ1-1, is SQTIHQWPATLVQPVGSPLSLECTVEGTSNPNLYWYRQAAGRGLQLLFYSVGIGQISSEVPQNLSASRPQDRQFILSSKKLLLSDSGFYLCAWSGDLWDTEAFFGQGTRLTVV.

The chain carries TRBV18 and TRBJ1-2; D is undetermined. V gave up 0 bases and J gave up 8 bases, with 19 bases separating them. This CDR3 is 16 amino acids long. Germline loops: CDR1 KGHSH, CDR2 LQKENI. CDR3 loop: CASSPPIGEAGYGYTF. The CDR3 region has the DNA TGTGCCAGCTCACCACCAATCGGGGAAGCGGGGTACGGCTACACCTTC.

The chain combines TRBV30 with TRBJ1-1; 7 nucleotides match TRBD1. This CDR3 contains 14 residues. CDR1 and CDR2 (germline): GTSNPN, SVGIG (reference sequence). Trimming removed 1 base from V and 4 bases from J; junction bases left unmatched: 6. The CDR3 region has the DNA TGTGCCTGGAGTGCAGGGGACAGAGTCACTGAAGCTTTCTTT. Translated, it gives CAWSAGDRVTEAFF.

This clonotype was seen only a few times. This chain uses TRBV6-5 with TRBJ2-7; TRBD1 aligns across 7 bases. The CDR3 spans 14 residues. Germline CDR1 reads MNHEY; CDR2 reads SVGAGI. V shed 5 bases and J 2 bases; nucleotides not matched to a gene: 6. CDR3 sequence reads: CASSPGTAPYEQYF. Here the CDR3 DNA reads TGTGCCAGCAGTCCCGGGACAGCTCCCTACGAGCAGTACTTC.

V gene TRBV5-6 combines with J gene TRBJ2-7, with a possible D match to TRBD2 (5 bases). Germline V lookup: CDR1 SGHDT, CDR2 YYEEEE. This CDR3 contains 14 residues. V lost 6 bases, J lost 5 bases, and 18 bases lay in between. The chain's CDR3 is CASTPGGGFDEQYF. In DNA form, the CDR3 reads TGTGCCAGCACCCCGGGTGGCGGGTTCGACGAGCAGTACTTC. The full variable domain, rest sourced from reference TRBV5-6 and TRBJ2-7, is DAGVTQSPTHLIKTRGQQVTLRCSPKSGHDTVSWYQQALGQGPQFIFQYYEEEERQRGNFPDRFSGHQFPNYSSELNVNALLLGDSALYLCASTPGGGFDEQYFGPGTRLTVT.